The present entry profiles one T cell receptor beta chain with its context. V trimming: 4 bases; J trimming: 5 bases; junction bases outside the gene matches: 16. Germline V CDR1 and CDR2: SGDLS, YYNGEE. The CDR3 spans 18 residues. The data derive from a study of CD8 T cells in Susac syndrome. RNA amounts of roughly 0.5 to 1 ug underwent reverse transcription with random hexamers. TCRdb analysed the immunoSEQ multiplex PCR reads with MiXCR anew, one entry per CDR3 protein. This sample has about 280,000 distinct CDR3 sequences, with roughly 84% found just once. The chain recombines TRBV9 with TRBJ2-2; TRBD2 matches at 8 bases. This clonotype was sampled from a human donor with multiple sclerosis. Sequenced sample: CD8+ T cells from PBMCs. DNA of the CDR3: TGTGCCAGCAGCCCAAGGACTAGCTCCCCTGAGGGGACCGGGGAGCTGTTTTTT. Residues: CASSPRTSSPEGTGELFF.